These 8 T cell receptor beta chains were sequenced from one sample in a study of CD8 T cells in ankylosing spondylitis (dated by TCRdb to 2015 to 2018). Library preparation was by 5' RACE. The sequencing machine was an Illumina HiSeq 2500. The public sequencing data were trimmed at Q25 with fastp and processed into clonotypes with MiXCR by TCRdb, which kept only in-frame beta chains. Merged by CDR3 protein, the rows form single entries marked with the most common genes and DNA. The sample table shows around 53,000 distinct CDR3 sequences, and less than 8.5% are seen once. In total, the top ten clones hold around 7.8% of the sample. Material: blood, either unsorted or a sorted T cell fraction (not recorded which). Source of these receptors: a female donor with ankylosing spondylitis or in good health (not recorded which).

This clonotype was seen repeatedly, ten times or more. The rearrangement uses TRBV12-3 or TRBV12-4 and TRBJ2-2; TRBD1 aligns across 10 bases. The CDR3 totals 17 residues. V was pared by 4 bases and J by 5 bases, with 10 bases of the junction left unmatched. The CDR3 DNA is TGTGCCAGCAGTTCCGACAGGGGGCTGAGGGGGACCGGGGAGCTGTTTTTT. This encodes CASSSDRGLRGTGELFF.

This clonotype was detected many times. The CDR3 region has the DNA TGCGCCAGCAGCCTAGGACAGGACTATTCACCCCTCCACTTT. Protein sequence: CASSLGQDYSPLHF. The V and J genes are TRBV5-1 and TRBJ1-6; 7 positions match TRBD1. With V trimmed by 4 bases and J by 8 bases, 6 bases remained unmatched. The CDR3 extends over 14 amino acids. Germline CDR1 and CDR2: SGHRS and YFSETQ.

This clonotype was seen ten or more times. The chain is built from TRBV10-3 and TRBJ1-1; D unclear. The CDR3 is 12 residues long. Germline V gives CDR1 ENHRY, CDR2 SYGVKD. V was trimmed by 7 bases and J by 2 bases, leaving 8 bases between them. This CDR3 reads CAIMSGNTEAFF. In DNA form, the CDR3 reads TGTGCCATCATGAGCGGTAACACTGAAGCTTTCTTT.

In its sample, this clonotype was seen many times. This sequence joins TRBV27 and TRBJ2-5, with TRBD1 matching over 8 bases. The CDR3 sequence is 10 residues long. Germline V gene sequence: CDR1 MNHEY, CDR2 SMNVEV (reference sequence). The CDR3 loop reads CPRTGETQYF. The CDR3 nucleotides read TGTCCCCGGACAGGGGAGACCCAGTACTTC.

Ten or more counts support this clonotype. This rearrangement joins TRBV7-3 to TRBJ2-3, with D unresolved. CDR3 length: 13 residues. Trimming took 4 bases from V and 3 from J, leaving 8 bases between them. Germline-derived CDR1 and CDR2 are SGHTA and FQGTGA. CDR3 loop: CASSSVVTDTQYF. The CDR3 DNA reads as TGTGCCAGCAGCTCCGTAGTAACAGATACGCAGTATTTT.

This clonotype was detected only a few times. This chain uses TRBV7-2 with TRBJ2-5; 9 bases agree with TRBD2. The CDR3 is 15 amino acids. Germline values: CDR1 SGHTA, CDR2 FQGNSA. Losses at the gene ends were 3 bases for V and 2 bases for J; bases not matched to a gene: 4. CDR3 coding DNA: TGTGCCAGCAGCTTCGGCGGGGGGGTACAAGAGACCCAGTACTTC. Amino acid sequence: CASSFGGGVQETQYF.

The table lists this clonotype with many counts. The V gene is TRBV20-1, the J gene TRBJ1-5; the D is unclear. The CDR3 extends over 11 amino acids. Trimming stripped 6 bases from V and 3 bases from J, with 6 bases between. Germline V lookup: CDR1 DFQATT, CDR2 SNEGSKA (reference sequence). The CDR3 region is CSARDNQPQHF. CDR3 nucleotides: TGCAGTGCGAGGGACAATCAGCCCCAGCATTTT.

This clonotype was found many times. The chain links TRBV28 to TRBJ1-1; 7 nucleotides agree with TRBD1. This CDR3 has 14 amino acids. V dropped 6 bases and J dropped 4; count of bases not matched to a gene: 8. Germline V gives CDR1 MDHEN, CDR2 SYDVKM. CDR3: CASSPFDRATEAFF. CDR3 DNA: TGTGCCAGCAGCCCCTTCGACAGGGCCACTGAAGCTTTCTTT.